The sequence of this T cell receptor beta chain was determined in a study of shared clonotypes between healthy human individuals. Study-level results: Non-shared clonotypes showed lower generation probabilities than clonotypes common to all four donors.

CD8 cells classed as naive were CD45RO-negative and positively selected for CCR7, excluding terminally differentiated effector memory CD45RA+ cells. Concerning this clone itself: The target antigen is unknown.

Profiling relied on immunoSEQ multiplex PCR, and the TCRdb table lists in-frame clones only, not all of them. The sample lists about 2.2 million clones, just under 95% occurring once. Sequencing used naive CD8+ T cells from PBMCs. This receptor was obtained from a man aged 18 to 30 in good health. Some clones in this sample may be carry-over from other donors' samples.

The CDR3 reads CASSSLGGEAYEQYF. CDR3 coding DNA: TGTGCCAGCAGCAGCTTAGGAGGGGAGGCCTACGAGCAGTACTTC. V is TRBV11-1 and J is TRBJ2-7; D may be TRBD2 (6 bases). The V and J ends lost 5 bases and 2 bases respectively, with 16 bases between them. Germline-derived CDR1 and CDR2 are SGHAT and FQDESV (reference sequence). This CDR3 contains 15 residues.